What follows is one TCR beta chain and its context. This specimen comes from a study of blood T cell repertoires in COVID-19. Study in general: In each case, the material was cDNA or gDNA derived from T cells, B-cell-depleted T cells, or PBMCs.

V dropped 3 bases and J dropped 8 bases, with 25 bases sitting between them. The length of the CDR3 is 17 residues. Germline V CDR1 and CDR2: LNHDA, SQIVND (reference sequence). Produced via immunoSEQ multiplex PCR; TCRdb's table is partial and in-frame only. The sample has 150,000 to 200,000 clones; 70% to 90% are singletons. Assignment of participants to cohorts was predicated upon participant-reported clinical history. In Cohort 3, a recovered donor had either two negative PCRs, clearance, or symptom resolution. The rearrangement links TRBV19 to TRBJ1-2; unclear D gene. The source is a woman between 18 and 29 years old who had recovered from COVID-19. The sample consisted of PBMCs or T cells enriched from blood (not recorded which). The CDR3 here is CASSISDPRLRGKGYTF. The CDR3 DNA reads as TGTGCCAGTAGTATCAGCGATCCGCGACTCCGAGGAAAAGGCTACACCTTC.